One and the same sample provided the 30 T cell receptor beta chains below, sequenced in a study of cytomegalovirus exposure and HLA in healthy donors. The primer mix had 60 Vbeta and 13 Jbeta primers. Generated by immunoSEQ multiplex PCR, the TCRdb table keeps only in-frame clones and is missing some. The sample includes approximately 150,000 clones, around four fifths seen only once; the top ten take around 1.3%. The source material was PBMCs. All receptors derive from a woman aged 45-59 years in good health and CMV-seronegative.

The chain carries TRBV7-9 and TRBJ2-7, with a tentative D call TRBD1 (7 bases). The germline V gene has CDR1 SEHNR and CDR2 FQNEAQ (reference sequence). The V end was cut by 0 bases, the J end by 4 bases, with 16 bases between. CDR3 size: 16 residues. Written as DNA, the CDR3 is TGTGCCAGCAGCTTAGCGCGGGGTGGGACAGAGTACGAGCAGTACTTC. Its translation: CASSLARGGTEYEQYF.

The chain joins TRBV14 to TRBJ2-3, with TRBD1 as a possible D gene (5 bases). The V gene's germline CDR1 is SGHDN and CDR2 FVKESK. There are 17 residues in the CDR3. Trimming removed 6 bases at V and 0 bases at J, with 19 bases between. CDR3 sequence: CASSPLDRKSSTDTQYF. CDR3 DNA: TGTGCCAGCAGTCCCCTTGACAGAAAAAGTAGCACAGATACGCAGTATTTT.

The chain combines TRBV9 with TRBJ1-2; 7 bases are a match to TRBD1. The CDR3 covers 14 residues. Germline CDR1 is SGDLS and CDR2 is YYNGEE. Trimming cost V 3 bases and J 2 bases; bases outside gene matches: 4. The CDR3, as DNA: TGTGCCAGCAGCGCCGGGACAGCAAACTATGGCTACACCTTC. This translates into CASSAGTANYGYTF.

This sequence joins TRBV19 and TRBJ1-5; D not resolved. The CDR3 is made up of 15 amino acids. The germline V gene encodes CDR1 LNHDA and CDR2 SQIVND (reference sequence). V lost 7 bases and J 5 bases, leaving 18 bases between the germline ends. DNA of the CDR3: TGTGCCAGTACTAACCCGCCTCCCCGTGATCAGCCCCAGCATTTT. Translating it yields CASTNPPPRDQPQHF.

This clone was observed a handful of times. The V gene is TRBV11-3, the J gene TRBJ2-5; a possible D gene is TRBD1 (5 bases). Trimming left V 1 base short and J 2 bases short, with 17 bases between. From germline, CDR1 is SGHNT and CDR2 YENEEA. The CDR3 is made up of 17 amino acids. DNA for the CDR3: TGTGCCAGCAGCTTAGGGCTGGCGGCAGGGCCACAAGAGACCCAGTACTTC. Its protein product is CASSLGLAAGPQETQYF.

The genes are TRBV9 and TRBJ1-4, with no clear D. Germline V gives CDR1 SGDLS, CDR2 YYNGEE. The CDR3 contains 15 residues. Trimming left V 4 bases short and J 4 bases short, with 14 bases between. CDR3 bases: TGTGCCAGCAGCCCAGGACTGATTAATAATGAAAAACTGTTTTTT. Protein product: CASSPGLINNEKLFF.

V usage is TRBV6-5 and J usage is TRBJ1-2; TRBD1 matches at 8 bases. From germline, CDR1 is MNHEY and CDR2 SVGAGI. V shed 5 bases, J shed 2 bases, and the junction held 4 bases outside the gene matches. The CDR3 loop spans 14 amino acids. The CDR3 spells CASSPGGVNYGYTF. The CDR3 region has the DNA TGTGCCAGCAGTCCAGGGGGCGTAAACTATGGCTACACCTTC.

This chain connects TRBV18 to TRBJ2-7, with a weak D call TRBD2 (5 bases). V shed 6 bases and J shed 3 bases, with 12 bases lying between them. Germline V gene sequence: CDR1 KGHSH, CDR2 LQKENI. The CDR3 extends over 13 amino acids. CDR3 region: CASSPGAGYEQYF. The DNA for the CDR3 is TGTGCCAGCTCTCCAGGTGCGGGCTACGAGCAGTACTTC. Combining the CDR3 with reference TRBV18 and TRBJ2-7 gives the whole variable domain NAGVMQNPRHLVRRRGQEARLRCSPMKGHSHVYWYRQLPEEGLKFMVYLQKENIIDESGMPKERFSAEFPKEGPSILRIQQVVRGDSAAYFCASSPGAGYEQYFGPGTRLTVT.

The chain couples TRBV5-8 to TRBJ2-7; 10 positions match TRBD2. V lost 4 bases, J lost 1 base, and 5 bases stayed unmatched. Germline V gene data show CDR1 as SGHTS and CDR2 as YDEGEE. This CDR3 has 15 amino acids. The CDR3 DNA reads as TGTGCCAGCAGCATACTAGCGGGATTATCCTACGAGCAGTACTTC. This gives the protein CASSILAGLSYEQYF.

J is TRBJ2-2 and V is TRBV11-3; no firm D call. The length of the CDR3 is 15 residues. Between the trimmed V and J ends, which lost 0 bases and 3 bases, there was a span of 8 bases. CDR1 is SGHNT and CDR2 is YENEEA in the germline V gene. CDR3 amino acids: CASSLEWRHTGELFF. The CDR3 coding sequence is TGTGCCAGCAGCTTAGAGTGGCGGCACACCGGGGAGCTGTTTTTT.

The CDR3 DNA reads TGTGCCAGCAGTAGTTCGAAAGGCAGGGCCAGCACAGATACGCAGTATTTT. Amino acids: CASSSSKGRASTDTQYF. This chain uses TRBV28 with TRBJ2-3, with D tentatively TRBD1 (5 bases). Trimming pared 5 bases from V and 0 bases from J, leaving 18 bases between. This CDR3 has 17 amino acids. Germline V CDR1 and CDR2: MDHEN, SYDVKM.

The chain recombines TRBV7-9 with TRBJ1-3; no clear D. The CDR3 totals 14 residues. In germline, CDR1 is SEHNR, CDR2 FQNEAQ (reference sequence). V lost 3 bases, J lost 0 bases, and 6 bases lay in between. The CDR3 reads CASSFEVSGNTIYF. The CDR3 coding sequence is TGTGCCAGCAGCTTCGAGGTCTCTGGAAACACCATATATTTT.

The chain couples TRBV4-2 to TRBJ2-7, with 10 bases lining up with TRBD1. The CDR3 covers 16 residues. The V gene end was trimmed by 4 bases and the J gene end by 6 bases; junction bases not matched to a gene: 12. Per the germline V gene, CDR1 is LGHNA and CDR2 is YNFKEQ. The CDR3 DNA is TGTGCCAGCAGCCGATCATCCGGGACAGGGGTTTTCGAGCAGTACTTC. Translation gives CASSRSSGTGVFEQYF.

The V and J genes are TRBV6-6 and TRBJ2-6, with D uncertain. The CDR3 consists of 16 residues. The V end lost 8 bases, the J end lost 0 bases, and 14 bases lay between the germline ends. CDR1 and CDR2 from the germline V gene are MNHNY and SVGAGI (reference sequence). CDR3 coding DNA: TGTGCCAGCCTATTGATGATGAGCTCTGGGGCCAACGTCCTGACTTTC. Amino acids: CASLLMMSSGANVLTF.

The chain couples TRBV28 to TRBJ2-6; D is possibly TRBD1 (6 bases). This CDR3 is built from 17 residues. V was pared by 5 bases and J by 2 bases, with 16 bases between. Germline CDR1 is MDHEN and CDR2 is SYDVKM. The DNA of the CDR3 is TGTGCCAGCAGTACATGGGGGAACAGGGCTGGGGCCAACGTCCTGACTTTC. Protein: CASSTWGNRAGANVLTF.

CDR3 DNA sequence: TGTGCCATCAGTTCCCCCGGGACAGGGGGTTTCCAGTCACCCCTCCACTTT. It is translated as CAISSPGTGGFQSPLHF. The rearrangement joins TRBV10-3 to TRBJ1-6; TRBD1 matches at 11 bases. The CDR3 has 17 amino acids. CDR1 and CDR2 (germline): ENHRY, SYGVKD. V shed 5 bases and J 10 bases; nucleotides not matched to a gene: 13.

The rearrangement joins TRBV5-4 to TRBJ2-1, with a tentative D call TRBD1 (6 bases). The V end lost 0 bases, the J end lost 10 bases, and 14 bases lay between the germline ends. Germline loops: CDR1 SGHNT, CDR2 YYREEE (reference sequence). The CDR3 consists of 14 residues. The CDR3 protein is CASSLAFTGKEQFF. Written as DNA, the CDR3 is TGTGCCAGCAGCTTGGCTTTTACAGGGAAAGAGCAGTTCTTC.

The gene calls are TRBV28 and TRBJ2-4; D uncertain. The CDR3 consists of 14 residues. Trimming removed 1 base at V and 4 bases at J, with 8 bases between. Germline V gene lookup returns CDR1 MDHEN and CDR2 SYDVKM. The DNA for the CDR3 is TGTGCCAGCAGTTTATTCCGGTCAAAAAACATTCAGTACTTC. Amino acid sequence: CASSLFRSKNIQYF. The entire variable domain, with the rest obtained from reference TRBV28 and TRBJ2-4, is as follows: DVKVTQSSRYLVKRTGEKVFLECVQDMDHENMFWYRQDPGLGLRLIYFSYDVKMKEKGDIPEGYSVSREKKERFSLILESASTNQTSMYLCASSLFRSKNIQYFGAGTRLSVL.

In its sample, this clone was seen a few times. The CDR3 coding sequence is TGTGCCAGCAGCTCACAGGGACAAAATGAAAAACTGTTTTTT. This encodes CASSSQGQNEKLFF. The chain couples TRBV6-6 to TRBJ1-4; TRBD1 is a possible D gene (6 bases). V lost 6 bases to trimming and J lost 5 bases, with 13 bases between them. Germline V gene sequence: CDR1 MNHNY, CDR2 SVGAGI (reference sequence). This CDR3 has 14 amino acids.

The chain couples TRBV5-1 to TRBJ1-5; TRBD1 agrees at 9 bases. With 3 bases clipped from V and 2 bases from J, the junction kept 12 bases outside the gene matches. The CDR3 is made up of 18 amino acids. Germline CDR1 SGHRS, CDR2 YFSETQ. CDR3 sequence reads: CASSSVPGQGSGNQPQHF. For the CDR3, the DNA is TGCGCCAGCAGCTCAGTCCCGGGACAGGGTTCGGGCAATCAGCCCCAGCATTTT.

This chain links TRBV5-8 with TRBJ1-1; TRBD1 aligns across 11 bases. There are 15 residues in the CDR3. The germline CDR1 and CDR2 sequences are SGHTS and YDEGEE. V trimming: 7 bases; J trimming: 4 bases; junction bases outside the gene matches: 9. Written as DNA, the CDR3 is TGTGCCAGCCCGTTGGTTGGGACAGGGGGCACTGAAGCTTTCTTT. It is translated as CASPLVGTGGTEAFF.

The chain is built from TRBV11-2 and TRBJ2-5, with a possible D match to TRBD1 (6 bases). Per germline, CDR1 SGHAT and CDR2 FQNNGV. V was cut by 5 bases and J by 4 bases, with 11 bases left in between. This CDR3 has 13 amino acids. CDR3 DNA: TGTGCCAGCAGCCAAGGACAGCGAGAGACCCAGTACTTC. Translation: CASSQGQRETQYF.

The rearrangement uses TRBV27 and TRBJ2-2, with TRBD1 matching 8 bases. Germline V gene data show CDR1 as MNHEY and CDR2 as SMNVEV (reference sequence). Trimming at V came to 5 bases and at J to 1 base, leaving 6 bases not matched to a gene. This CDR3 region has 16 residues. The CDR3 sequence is CASSTWTGLNTGELFF. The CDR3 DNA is TGTGCCAGCAGTACTTGGACAGGGTTGAACACCGGGGAGCTGTTTTTT.

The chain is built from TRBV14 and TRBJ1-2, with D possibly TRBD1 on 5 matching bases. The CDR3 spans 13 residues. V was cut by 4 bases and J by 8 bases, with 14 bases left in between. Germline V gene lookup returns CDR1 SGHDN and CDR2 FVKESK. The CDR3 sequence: CASSRGFREGYTF. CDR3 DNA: TGTGCCAGCAGCCGGGGCTTCCGGGAGGGCTACACCTTC. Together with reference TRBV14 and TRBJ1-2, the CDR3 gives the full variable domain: EAGVTQFPSHSVIEKGQTVTLRCDPISGHDNLYWYRRVMGKEIKFLLHFVKESKQDESGMPNNRFLAERTGGTYSTLKVQPAELEDSGVYFCASSRGFREGYTFGSGTRLTVV.

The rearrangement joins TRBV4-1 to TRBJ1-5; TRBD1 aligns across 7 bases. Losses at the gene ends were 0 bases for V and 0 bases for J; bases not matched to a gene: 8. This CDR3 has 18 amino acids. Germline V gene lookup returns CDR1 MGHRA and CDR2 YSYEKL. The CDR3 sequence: CASSQDPGGTNSNQPQHF. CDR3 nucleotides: TGCGCCAGCAGCCAAGATCCAGGGGGTACGAATAGCAATCAGCCCCAGCATTTT.

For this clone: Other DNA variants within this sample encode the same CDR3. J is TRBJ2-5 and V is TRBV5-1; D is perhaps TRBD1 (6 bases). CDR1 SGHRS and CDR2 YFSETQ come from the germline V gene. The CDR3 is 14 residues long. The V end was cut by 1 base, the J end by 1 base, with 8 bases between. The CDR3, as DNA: TGCGCCAGCAGCTTGCAGGGGAGCCAAGAGACCCAGTACTTC. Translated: CASSLQGSQETQYF.

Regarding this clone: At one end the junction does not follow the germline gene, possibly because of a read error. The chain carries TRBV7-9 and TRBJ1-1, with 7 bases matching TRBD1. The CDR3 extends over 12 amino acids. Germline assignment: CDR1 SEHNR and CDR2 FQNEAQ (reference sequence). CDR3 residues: CSSTGAATEAFF. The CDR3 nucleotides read TGTTCCAGTACAGGGGCGGCCACTGAAGCTTTCTTT.

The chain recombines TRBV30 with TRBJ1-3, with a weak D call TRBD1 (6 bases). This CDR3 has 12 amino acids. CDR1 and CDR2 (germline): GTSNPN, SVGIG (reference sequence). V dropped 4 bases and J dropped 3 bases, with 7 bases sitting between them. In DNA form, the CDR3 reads TGTGCCTGGACAGGGGTTGGAAACACCATATATTTT. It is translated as CAWTGVGNTIYF.

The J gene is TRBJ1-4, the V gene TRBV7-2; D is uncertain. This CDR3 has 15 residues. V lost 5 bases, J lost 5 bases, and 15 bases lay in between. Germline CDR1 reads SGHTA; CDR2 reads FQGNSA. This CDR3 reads CASSPNGRANEKLFF. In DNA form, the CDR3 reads TGTGCCAGCAGCCCAAACGGGCGGGCCAATGAAAAACTGTTTTTT.

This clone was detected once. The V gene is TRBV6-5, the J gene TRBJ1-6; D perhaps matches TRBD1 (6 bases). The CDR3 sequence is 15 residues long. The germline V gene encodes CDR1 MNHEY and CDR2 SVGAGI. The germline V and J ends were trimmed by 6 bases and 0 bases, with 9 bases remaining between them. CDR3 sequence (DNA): TGTGCCAGCAGGGACAGCAGCTCCTATAATTCACCCCTCCACTTT. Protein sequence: CASRDSSSYNSPLHF.